This T cell receptor beta chain came from a study of T cell responses to AZD1222 COVID-19 vaccine. As for this clone: The antigen is unknown.

The assay was immunoSEQ multiplex PCR, and TCRdb's table has in-frame clones only and misses some. The sample holds roughly 100,000 clones, approximately 88% seen once. Study results and caveats: The donor cohort was predominantly white British with a female majority, and clonal diversity may have been underestimated. CD4 TCRs associated with vaccination spanned spike, dominating at 160-218 and 743-854.

Trimming cost V 2 bases and J 0 bases, with 12 bases left between them. CDR1 SGDLS and CDR2 YYNGEE come from the germline V gene. The length of the CDR3 is 16 residues. The receptor comes from an adult in good health. V gene TRBV9 combines with J gene TRBJ1-3, with D perhaps matching TRBD1 (5 bases). Sample: peripheral blood, taken on day 0 of AZD1222 vaccination. In DNA, the CDR3 is TGTGCCAGCAGCGTCCAGGGTAGAGGCTCTGGAAACACCATATATTTT. This translates into CASSVQGRGSGNTIYF.